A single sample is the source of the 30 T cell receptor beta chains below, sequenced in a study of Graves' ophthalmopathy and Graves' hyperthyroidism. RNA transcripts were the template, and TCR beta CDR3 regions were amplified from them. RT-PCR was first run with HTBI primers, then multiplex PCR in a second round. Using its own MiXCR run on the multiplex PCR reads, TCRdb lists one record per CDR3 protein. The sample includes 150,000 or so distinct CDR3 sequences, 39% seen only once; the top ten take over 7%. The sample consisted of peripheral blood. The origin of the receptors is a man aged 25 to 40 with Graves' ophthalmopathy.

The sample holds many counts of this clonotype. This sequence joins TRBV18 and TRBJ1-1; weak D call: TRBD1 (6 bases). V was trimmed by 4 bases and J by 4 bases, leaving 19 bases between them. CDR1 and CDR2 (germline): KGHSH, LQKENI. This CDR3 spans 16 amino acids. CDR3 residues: CASSLRTGGASTEAFF. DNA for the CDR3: TGTGCCAGCTCACTTCGCACCGGGGGGGCTAGCACTGAAGCTTTCTTT. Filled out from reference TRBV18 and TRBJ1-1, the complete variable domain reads NAGVMQNPRHLVRRRGQEARLRCSPMKGHSHVYWYRQLPEEGLKFMVYLQKENIIDESGMPKERFSAEFPKEGPSILRIQQVVRGDSAAYFCASSLRTGGASTEAFFGQGTRLTVV.

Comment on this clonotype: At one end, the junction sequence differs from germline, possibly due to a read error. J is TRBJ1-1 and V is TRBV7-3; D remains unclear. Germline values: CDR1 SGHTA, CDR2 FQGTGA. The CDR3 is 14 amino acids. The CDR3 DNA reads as TGTGCCGGCAGCTTGTCCCCTTGTAAACCTGAAGCTTTCTTT. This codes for CAGSLSPCKPEAFF. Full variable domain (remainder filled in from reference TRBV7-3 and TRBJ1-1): GAGVSQTPSNKVTEKGKYVELRCDPISGHTALYWYRQSLGQGPEFLIYFQGTGAADDSGLPNDRFFAVRPEGSVSTLKIQRTERGDSAVYLCAGSLSPCKPEAFFGQGTRLTVV.

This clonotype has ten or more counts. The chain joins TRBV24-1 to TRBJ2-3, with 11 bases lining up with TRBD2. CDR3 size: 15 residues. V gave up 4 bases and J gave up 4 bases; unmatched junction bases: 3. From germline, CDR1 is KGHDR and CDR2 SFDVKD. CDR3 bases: TGTGCCACCAGTGAGGTACTAGCGGGAGCAGATACGCAGTATTTT. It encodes CATSEVLAGADTQYF.

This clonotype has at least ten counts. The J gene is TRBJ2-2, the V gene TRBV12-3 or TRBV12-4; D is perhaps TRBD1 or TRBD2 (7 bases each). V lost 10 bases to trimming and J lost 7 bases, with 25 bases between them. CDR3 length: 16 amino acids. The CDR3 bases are TGTGCCACCCCCGGGGAGGGGGCCCTAGGGGACGGGGAGCTGTTTTTT. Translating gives CATPGEGALGDGELFF.

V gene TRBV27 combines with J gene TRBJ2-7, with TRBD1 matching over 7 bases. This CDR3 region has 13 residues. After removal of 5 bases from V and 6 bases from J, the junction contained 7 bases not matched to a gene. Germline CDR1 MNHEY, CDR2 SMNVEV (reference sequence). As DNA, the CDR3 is TGTGCCAGCAGTCTAACCCGACAGGGCGAGCAGTACTTC. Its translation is CASSLTRQGEQYF.

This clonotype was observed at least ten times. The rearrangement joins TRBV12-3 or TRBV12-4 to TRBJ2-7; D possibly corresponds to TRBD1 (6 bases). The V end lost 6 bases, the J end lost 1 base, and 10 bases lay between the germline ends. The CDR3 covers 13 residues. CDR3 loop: CASSYTGSYEQYF. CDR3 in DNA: TGTGCCAGCAGCTATACAGGGTCCTACGAGCAGTACTTC.

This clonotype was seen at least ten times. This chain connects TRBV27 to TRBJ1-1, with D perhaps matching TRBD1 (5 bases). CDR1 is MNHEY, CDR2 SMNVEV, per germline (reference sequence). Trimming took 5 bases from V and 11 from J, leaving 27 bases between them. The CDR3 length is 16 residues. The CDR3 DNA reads TGTGCCAGCAGTCCCAAACCGATACGTCAGGGATATTTCGCTTTCTTT. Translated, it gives CASSPKPIRQGYFAFF.

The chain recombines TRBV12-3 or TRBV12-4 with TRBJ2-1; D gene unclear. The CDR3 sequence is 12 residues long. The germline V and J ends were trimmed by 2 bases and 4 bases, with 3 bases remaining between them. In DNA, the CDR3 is TGTGCCAGCAGTTTAAGATACAATGAGCAGTTCTTC. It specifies CASSLRYNEQFF.

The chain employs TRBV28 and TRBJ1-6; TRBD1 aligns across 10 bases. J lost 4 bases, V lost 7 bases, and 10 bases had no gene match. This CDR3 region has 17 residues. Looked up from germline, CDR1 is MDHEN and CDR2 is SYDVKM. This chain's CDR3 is CASMLSRTGGYNSPLHF. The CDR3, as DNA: TGTGCCAGCATGCTGTCACGGACAGGGGGTTATAATTCACCCCTCCACTTT. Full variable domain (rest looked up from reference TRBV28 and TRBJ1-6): DVKVTQSSRYLVKRTGEKVFLECVQDMDHENMFWYRQDPGLGLRLIYFSYDVKMKEKGDIPEGYSVSREKKERFSLILESASTNQTSMYLCASMLSRTGGYNSPLHFGNGTRLTVT.

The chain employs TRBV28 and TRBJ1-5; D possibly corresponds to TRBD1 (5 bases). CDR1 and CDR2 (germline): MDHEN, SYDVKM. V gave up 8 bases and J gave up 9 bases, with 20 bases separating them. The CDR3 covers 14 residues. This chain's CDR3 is CASSQLEGRWPQHF. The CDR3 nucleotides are TGTGCCAGCTCACAGTTGGAGGGGAGGTGGCCCCAGCATTTT.

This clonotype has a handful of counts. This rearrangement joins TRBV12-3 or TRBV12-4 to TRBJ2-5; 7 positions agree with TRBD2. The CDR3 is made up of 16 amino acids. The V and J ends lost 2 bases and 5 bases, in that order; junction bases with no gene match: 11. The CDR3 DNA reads TGTGCCAGCAGTTTACTCGGTACCCCCGGGGGGGAGACCCAGTACTTC. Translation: CASSLLGTPGGETQYF.

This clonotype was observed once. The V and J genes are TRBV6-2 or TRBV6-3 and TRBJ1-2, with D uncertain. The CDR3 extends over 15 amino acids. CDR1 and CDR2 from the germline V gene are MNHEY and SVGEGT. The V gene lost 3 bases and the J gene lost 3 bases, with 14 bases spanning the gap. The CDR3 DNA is TGTGCCAGCAGTTATTCCAAGGGATGGGACTATGGCTACACCTTC. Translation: CASSYSKGWDYGYTF.

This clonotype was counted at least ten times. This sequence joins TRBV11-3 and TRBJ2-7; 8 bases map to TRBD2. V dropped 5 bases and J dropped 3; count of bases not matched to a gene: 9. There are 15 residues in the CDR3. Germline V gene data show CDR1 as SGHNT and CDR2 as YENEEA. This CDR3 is CASSPRGLGIYEQYF. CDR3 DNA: TGTGCCAGCAGCCCGCGGGGACTAGGGATCTACGAGCAGTACTTC.

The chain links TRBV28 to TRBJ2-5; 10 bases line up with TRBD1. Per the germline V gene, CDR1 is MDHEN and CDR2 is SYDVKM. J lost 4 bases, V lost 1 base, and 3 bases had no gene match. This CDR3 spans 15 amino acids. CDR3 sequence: CASSLSRTGGETQYF. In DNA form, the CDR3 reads TGTGCCAGCAGTTTATCCCGGACAGGGGGAGAGACCCAGTACTTC.

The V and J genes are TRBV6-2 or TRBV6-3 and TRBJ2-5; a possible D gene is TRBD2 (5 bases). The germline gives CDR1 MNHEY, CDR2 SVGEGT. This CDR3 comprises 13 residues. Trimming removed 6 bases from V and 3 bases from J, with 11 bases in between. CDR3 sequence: CASSKTGKETQYF. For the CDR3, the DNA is TGTGCCAGCAGCAAGACCGGGAAAGAGACCCAGTACTTC.

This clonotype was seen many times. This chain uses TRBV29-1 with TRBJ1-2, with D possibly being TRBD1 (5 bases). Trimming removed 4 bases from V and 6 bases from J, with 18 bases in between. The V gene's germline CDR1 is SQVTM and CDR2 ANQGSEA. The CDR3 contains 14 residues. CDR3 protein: CSVGSGTERNGYTF. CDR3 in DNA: TGCAGCGTTGGCTCTGGGACGGAGAGGAATGGCTACACCTTC.

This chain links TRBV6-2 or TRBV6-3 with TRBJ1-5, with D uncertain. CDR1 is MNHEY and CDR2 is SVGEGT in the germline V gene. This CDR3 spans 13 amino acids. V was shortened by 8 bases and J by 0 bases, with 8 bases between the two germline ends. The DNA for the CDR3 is TGTGCCAGCCGCCTAGATAGCAATCAGCCCCAGCATTTT. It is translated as CASRLDSNQPQHF.

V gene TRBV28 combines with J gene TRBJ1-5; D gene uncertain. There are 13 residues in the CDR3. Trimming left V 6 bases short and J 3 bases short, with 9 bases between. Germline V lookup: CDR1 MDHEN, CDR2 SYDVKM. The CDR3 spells CASSTDVNQPQHF. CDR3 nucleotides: TGTGCCAGCAGCACGGACGTCAATCAGCCCCAGCATTTT.

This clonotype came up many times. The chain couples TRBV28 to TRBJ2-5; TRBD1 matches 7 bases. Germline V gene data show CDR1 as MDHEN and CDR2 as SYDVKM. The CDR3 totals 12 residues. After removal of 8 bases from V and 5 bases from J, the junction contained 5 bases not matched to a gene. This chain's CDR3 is CASQRGLETQYF. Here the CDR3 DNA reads TGTGCCAGCCAAAGGGGGCTGGAGACCCAGTACTTC.

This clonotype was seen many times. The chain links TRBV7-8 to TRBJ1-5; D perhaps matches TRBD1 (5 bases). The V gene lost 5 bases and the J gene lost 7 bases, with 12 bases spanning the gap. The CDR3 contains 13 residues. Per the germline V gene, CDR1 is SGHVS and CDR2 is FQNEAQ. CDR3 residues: CASSPRGGQPQHF. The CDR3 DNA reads TGTGCCAGCAGCCCTAGGGGTGGACAGCCCCAGCATTTT.

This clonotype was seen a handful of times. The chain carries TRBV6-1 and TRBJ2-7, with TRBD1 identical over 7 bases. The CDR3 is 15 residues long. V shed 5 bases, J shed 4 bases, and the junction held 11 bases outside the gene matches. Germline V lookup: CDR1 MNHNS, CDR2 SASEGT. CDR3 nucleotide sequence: TGTGCCAGCAGTAAAGACAGGGCGGAGACGTACGAGCAGTACTTC. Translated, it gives CASSKDRAETYEQYF.

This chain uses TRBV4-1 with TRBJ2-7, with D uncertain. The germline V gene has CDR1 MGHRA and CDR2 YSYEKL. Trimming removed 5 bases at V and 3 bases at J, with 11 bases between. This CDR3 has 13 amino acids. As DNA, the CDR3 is TGCGCCAGCAGCACGGGCACAGACTACGAGCAGTACTTC. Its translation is CASSTGTDYEQYF.

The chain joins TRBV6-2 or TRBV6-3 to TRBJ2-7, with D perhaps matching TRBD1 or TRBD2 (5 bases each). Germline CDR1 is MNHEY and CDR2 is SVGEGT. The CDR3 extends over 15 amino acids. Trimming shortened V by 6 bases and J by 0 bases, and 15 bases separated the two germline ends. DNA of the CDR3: TGTGCCAGCAGGCCCCTTGGGGGAAGCTCCTACGAGCAGTACTTC. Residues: CASRPLGGSSYEQYF.

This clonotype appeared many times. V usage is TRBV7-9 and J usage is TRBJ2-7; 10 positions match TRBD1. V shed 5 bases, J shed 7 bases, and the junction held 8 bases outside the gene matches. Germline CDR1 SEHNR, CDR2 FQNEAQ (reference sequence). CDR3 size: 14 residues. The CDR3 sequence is CASSPDRGLKEQYF. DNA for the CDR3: TGTGCCAGCAGCCCAGACAGGGGGCTTAAGGAGCAGTACTTC.

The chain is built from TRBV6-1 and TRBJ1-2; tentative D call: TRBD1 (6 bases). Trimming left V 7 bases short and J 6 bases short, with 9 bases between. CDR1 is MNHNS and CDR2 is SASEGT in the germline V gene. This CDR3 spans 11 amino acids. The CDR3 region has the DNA TGTGCCAGCAAGAGGACAGATGGCTACACCTTC. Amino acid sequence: CASKRTDGYTF.

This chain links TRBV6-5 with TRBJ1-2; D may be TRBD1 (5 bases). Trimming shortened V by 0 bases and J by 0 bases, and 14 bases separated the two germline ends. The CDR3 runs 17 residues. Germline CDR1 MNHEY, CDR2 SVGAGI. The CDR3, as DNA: TGTGCCAGCAGTTACTCGATGGTGACAGAACCTAACTATGGCTACACCTTC. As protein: CASSYSMVTEPNYGYTF.

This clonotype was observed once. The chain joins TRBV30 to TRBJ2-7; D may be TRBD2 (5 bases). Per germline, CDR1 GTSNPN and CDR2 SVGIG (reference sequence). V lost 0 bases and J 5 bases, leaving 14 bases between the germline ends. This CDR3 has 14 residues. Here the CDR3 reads CAWSVSSRSDEQYF. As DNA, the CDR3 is TGTGCCTGGAGTGTGTCTAGCAGGAGTGACGAGCAGTACTTC.

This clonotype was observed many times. The DNA for the CDR3 is TGTGCCAGTAGCACGGAGCTCTTCTACGAGCAGTACTTC. Amino acids: CASSTELFYEQYF. The chain uses TRBV19 and TRBJ2-7; D is ambiguous. From germline, CDR1 is LNHDA and CDR2 SQIVND (reference sequence). The CDR3 consists of 13 residues. The V end was cut by 6 bases, the J end by 3 bases, with 12 bases between.

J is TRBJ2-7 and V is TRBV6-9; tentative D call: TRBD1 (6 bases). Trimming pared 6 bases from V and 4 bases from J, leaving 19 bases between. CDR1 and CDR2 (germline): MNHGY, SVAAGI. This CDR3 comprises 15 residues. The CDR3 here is CASSQEPTRGYEQYF. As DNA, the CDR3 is TGTGCCAGCAGCCAAGAGCCCACAAGGGGGTACGAGCAGTACTTC.

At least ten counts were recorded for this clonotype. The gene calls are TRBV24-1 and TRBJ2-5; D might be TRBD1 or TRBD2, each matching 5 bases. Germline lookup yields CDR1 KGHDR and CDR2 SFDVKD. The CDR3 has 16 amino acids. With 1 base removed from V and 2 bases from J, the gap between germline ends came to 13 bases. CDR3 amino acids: CATSDFAEGRQETQYF. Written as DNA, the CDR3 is TGTGCCACCAGTGATTTTGCCGAGGGGCGACAAGAGACCCAGTACTTC.